The present TCR beta chain was sequenced within a study of T cell responses to AZD1222 COVID-19 vaccine. Findings of the study overall: Donor demographics were predominantly white British with a female majority; clonal diversity may be underestimated.

Here immunoSEQ multiplex PCR was the method, and the copy in TCRdb shows in-frame clones only, minus some. The sample includes roughly 180,000 clones, more than 85% seen only once; the top ten take less than 2%. In the case of this clone: The antigen is not known.

With 6 bases clipped from V and 5 bases from J, the junction kept 13 bases outside the gene matches. The V gene's germline CDR1 is SGHVS and CDR2 FNYEAQ. This CDR3 is built from 16 residues. This TCR derives from an adult who received the AZD1222 COVID-19 vaccine. The gene calls are TRBV7-6 and TRBJ2-3, with 8 bases lining up with TRBD2. The sample here was peripheral blood, taken 28 days after the second AZD1222 dose. CDR3 sequence reads: CASSPAGGGSGDTQYF. CDR3 coding DNA: TGTGCCAGCAGTCCCGCGGGGGGCGGGAGTGGAGATACGCAGTATTTT.